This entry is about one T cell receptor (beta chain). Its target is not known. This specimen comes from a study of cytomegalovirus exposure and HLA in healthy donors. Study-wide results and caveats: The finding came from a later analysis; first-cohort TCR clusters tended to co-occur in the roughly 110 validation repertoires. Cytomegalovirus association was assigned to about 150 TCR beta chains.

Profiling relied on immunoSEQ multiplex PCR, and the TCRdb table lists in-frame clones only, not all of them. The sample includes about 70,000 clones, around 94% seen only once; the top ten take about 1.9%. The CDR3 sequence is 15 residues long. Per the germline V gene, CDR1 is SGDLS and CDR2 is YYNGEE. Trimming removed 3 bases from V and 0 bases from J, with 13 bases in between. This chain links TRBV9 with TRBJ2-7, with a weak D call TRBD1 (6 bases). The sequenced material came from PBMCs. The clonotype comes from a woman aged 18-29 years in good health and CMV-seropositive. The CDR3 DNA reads TGTGCCAGCAGCGAGACCGGGACAAGCTCCTACGAGCAGTACTTC. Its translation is CASSETGTSSYEQYF.